The rows below give T cell receptor beta chains drawn from one sample of a study of neurological immune-mediated disorders. TCRdb reanalysed the 5' RACE reads using MiXCR and keeps one entry per CDR3 protein. The sample comprises about 38,000 distinct CDR3 sequences, around 10% of which are singletons, and roughly 4% rests with the top ten. The material sequenced was PBMCs. These receptors were taken from a man aged 55 to 70 with HTLV-1-associated myelopathy (HAM/TSP). The CDR3 runs from the conserved cysteine through the conserved F or W. Fields, in order: V gene, clone size, J gene, D gene, CDR3 DNA, CDR3 protein. D genes are given only for firm matches. For some rows the clone size is stated as once, few or many, or as a class when expanded; others skip it.

>TRBV5-1|many|TRBJ2-2|.
TGCGCCAGCAGCTTGGGTCACGACACCGGGGAGCTGTTTTTT
CASSLGHDTGELFF
>TRBV5-1|many|TRBJ2-7|.
TGCGCCAGCAGCTTGGAATTCGACGAGCAGTACTTC
CASSLEFDEQYF
>TRBV20-1|medium-sized|TRBJ2-3|TRBD2
TGCAGTGCTCCCGACCATGGCGCCAGCGGGAGTGGCACAGATACGCAGTATTTT
CSAPDHGASGSGTDTQYF
>TRBV3-1|many|TRBJ1-1|.
TGTGCCAGCAGCCCGAGGGCAGGCGTTTACACTGAAGCTTTCTTT
CASSPRAGVYTEAFF
>TRBV15|many|TRBJ2-7|TRBD1
TGTGCCACCAGCAGAGGGGACAGTCTCGGCGAGCAGTACTTC
CATSRGDSLGEQYF
>TRBV20-1|many|TRBJ2-1|TRBD2
TGCAGTGCTGGCCGACTAGCGGGAGTAGGGAATGAGCAGTTCTTC
CSAGRLAGVGNEQFF
>TRBV5-4|many|TRBJ1-1|.
TGTGCCAGCAGCGCAGCGGGGCATGGGACTGAAGCTTTCTTT
CASSAAGHGTEAFF
>TRBV6-5|many|TRBJ2-5|.
TGTGCCAGCAGTTACCCCGGGACCGAGATTATGTACTTC
CASSYPGTEIMYF
>TRBV20-1|many|TRBJ1-2|.
TGCAGTGCTAGAGAACCGGGACATCCCAACTATGGCTACACCTTC
CSAREPGHPNYGYTF
>TRBV29-1|many|TRBJ1-1|.
TGCAGCGTTGCCTTGGCCGGGGCTTACACTGAAGCTTTCTTT
CSVALAGAYTEAFF
>TRBV28|.|TRBJ1-5|.
TGTGCCAGCCGGGCCAATAGCAATCAGCCCCAGCATTTT
CASRANSNQPQHF
>TRBV5-6|.|TRBJ1-1|.
TGTGCCAGCAGCTTTCTGAACACTGAAGCTTTCTTT
CASSFLNTEAFF
>TRBV20-1|many|TRBJ2-7|.
TGCAGTGCTACCCCTCGTGGCGACGGCAGCAGATACGAGCAGTACTTC
CSATPRGDGSRYEQYF
>TRBV7-7|many|TRBJ2-1|TRBD2
TGTGCTAGCAGCTCGGGGAGAGCGGGAGGAGGAGAGCAGTTCTTC
CASSSGRAGGGEQFF
>TRBV5-1|many|TRBJ1-3|.
TGCGCCAGCAGCTTGGGGACGGGATACTCTGGAAACACCATATATTTT
CASSLGTGYSGNTIYF
>TRBV29-1|many|TRBJ2-1|.
TGCAGCGTTGAAGATCCAGGGGACTACAATGAGCAGTTCTTC
CSVEDPGDYNEQFF
>TRBV27|many|TRBJ2-6|.
TGTGCCAGCAGTCCCGCGCCACAGGGCTACAGATCTGGGGCCAACGTCCTGACTTTC
CASSPAPQGYRSGANVLTF
>TRBV29-1|many|TRBJ2-1|TRBD1
TGCAGCGGACGGGACAGGTTGAGGGATGAGCAGTTCTTC
CSGRDRLRDEQFF